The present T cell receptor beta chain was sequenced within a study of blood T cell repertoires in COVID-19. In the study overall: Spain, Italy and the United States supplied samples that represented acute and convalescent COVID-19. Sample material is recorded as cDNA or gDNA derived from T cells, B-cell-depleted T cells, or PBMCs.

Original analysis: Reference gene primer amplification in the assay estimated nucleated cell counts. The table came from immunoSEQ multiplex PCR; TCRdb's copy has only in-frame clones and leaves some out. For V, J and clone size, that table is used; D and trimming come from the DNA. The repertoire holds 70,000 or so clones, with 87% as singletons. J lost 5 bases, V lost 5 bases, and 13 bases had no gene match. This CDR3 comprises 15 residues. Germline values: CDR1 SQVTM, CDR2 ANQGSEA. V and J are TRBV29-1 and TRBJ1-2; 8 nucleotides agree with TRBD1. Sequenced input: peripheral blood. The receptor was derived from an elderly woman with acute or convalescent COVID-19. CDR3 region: CSVLFQGAGRYGYTF. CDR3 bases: TGCAGCGTTCTTTTTCAGGGGGCGGGGAGGTATGGCTACACCTTC.